A selection of T cell receptor beta chains follows, all from one sample in a study of shared clonotypes between healthy human individuals. The table came from immunoSEQ multiplex PCR; TCRdb's copy has only in-frame clones and leaves some out. The sample consists of more than 2 million clones, 95% of them appearing once. The specimen sequenced was naive CD4+ T cells sorted from blood. These receptors were taken from a man aged 18 to 29 in good health. The CDR3 runs from the conserved cysteine through the conserved F or W. D genes are given only for firm matches. Size tells how often a clone was seen (once, few, many) or the class of an expanded clone, and some rows leave it out.

d_call j_call v_call clone_size cdr3_aa cdr3_nt
TRBD1 TRBJ1-6 TRBV2 - CASSYGTGGNSPLHF TGTGCCAGCAGCTACGGGACAGGGGGTAATTCACCCCTCCACTTT
- TRBJ1-5 TRBV28 - CASRRAQLGNQPQHF TGTGCCAGCAGACGGGCCCAGTTGGGCAATCAGCCCCAGCATTTT
- TRBJ1-4 TRBV30 once CAWSAQPHNEKLFF TGTGCCTGGAGTGCACAGCCCCATAATGAAAAACTGTTTTTT
TRBD2 TRBJ2-1 TRBV18 once CASSPTSGGVSSYNELFF TGTGCCAGCTCACCGACTAGCGGGGGGGTCAGCTCCTACAATGAGCTGTTCTTC
- TRBJ1-1 TRBV18 - CASSQSRDEETFF TGTGCCAGCTCTCAGTCCCGGGACGAGGAGACTTTCTTT
TRBD1 TRBJ2-5 TRBV5-1 - CASSLGQGAETQYF TGCGCCAGCAGCTTGGGACAGGGAGCAGAGACCCAGTACTTC
- TRBJ1-4 TRBV28 - CASSLGEGKLFF TGTGCCAGCAGTTTGGGTGAGGGAAAACTGTTTTTT
TRBD1 TRBJ1-1 TRBV28 - CASSLDGQAAGEAFF TGTGCCAGCAGTTTAGACGGACAGGCGGCCGGTGAAGCTTTCTTT
TRBD2 TRBJ2-1 TRBV2 - CASSKLAGGGNEQFF TGTGCCAGCAGTAAACTAGCGGGAGGCGGCAATGAGCAGTTCTTC
- TRBJ2-1 TRBV11-3 - CASSLEGGEQFF TGTGCCAGCAGCTTAGAGGGGGGTGAGCAGTTCTTC
- TRBJ2-3 TRBV12-5 once CASGLVLTGSTDTQYF TGTGCTAGTGGTTTGGTTCTCACGGGAAGCACAGATACGCAGTATTTT
- TRBJ2-3 TRBV5-1 - CASSLDSTDDTQYF TGCGCCAGCAGCTTGGACAGTACGGACGATACGCAGTATTTT
- TRBJ1-4 TRBV28 - CASSSGVPGGFF TGTGCCAGCAGTTCAGGGGTCCCGGGCGGATTTTTT
- TRBJ2-7 TRBV5-1 - CASSLVQGIEQYF TGCGCCAGCAGCTTGGTACAGGGCATCGAGCAGTACTTC
- TRBJ2-6 TRBV15 - CATSRPGQLSGANVLTF TGTGCCACCAGCAGACCGGGACAACTCTCTGGGGCCAACGTCCTGACTTTC
TRBD2 TRBJ2-5 TRBV6-5 - CASRGLAGKETQYF TGTGCCAGCAGGGGACTAGCGGGGAAAGAGACCCAGTACTTC
- TRBJ1-1 TRBV21-1 - CASSTPGTVRRDMNTEAFF TGTGCCAGCAGCACGCCCGGGACAGTAAGGAGGGATATGAACACTGAAGCTTTCTTT
- TRBJ2-5 TRBV4-1 - CASSQDGGRGEETQYF TGCGCCAGCAGCCAAGATGGGGGGCGCGGAGAAGAGACCCAGTACTTC
TRBD1 TRBJ1-2 TRBV18 few CASSPQPGQGVYGYTF TGTGCCAGCTCACCGCAACCGGGACAGGGTGTCTATGGCTACACCTTC
- TRBJ1-3 TRBV6-6 - CAIQDVGGPGNTIYF TGTGCCATCCAGGATGTGGGGGGCCCTGGAAACACCATATATTTT
TRBD1 TRBJ1-2 TRBV28 - CASSFRDRALYGYTF TGTGCCAGCAGTTTCCGGGACAGGGCACTCTATGGCTACACCTTC
- TRBJ2-7 TRBV28 - CASSFEYEQYF TGTGCCAGCAGTTTTGAGTACGAGCAGTACTTC
TRBD1 TRBJ1-2 TRBV9 - CASSPGTGGYGYTF TGTGCCAGCAGTCCTGGGACAGGGGGTTATGGCTACACCTTC
- TRBJ1-1 TRBV14 - CASSQRMGGLNTEAFF TGTGCCAGCAGCCAAAGGATGGGGGGTTTGAACACTGAAGCTTTCTTT
- TRBJ2-3 TRBV7-2 - CASSPSVPDTQYF TGTGCCAGCAGCCCTAGCGTTCCAGATACGCAGTATTTT
TRBD1 TRBJ2-7 TRBV19 - CASRRGQGVGEQYF TGTGCCAGTAGAAGGGGACAGGGGGTTGGCGAGCAGTACTTC
- TRBJ1-5 TRBV5-1 - CASSLGGDYQPQHF TGCGCCAGCAGCTTGGGAGGGGATTATCAGCCCCAGCATTTT
TRBD1 TRBJ1-2 TRBV7-9 - CASSLGDRINYGYTF TGTGCCAGCAGCTTGGGGGACAGGATTAACTATGGCTACACCTTC
- TRBJ1-6 TRBV30 - CAWSAGEPVSPLHF TGTGCCTGGAGTGCGGGGGAACCGGTTTCACCCCTCCACTTT
TRBD1 TRBJ2-3 TRBV5-1 - CASSLNRGLTDTQYF TGCGCCAGCAGCTTGAACAGGGGGCTCACAGATACGCAGTATTTT
- TRBJ1-1 TRBV6-5 - CASRKDRTRDTEAFF TGTGCCAGCAGAAAGGACAGAACTAGGGACACTGAAGCTTTCTTT
TRBD1 TRBJ2-2 TRBV9 - CASSLRDRGGTGELFF TGTGCCAGCAGCCTCCGGGACAGGGGAGGTACCGGGGAGCTGTTTTTT
- TRBJ1-1 TRBV10-3 - CAISLGGTNTEAFF TGTGCCATCAGCCTTGGAGGGACGAACACTGAAGCTTTCTTT
TRBD2 TRBJ2-1 TRBV6-1 - CASSVTSGGGLNEQFF TGTGCCAGCAGTGTAACTAGCGGGGGGGGTCTCAATGAGCAGTTCTTC
- TRBJ2-3 TRBV5-1 - CASSLEGQGTDTQYF TGCGCCAGCAGCTTGGAAGGGCAGGGGACAGATACGCAGTATTTT
- TRBJ1-2 TRBV11-2 - CASSRALLLGDGYTF TGTGCCAGCAGCCGAGCTCTTTTACTAGGCGATGGCTACACCTTC
TRBD2 TRBJ2-1 TRBV7-2 - CASSLVAGVRNEQFF TGTGCCAGCAGCTTAGTTGCGGGAGTGCGTAATGAGCAGTTCTTC
TRBD1 TRBJ1-6 TRBV10-1 - CASSEWTGNNSPLHF TGCGCCAGCAGTGAGTGGACAGGGAACAATTCACCCCTCCACTTT
- TRBJ2-7 TRBV28 - CASSFRDRWSYEQYF TGTGCCAGCAGTTTCAGAGACAGATGGTCCTACGAGCAGTACTTC
TRBD1 TRBJ2-3 TRBV6-5 - CASSGLTGVTDTQYF TGTGCCAGCAGTGGACTGACAGGGGTCACAGATACGCAGTATTTT
- TRBJ2-7 TRBV7-3 once CASSSQWGDEQYF TGTGCCAGCAGCTCCCAATGGGGCGACGAGCAGTACTTC
TRBD2 TRBJ2-1 TRBV2 - CASRYSGGAWDEQFF TGTGCCAGCAGGTATAGCGGGGGGGCCTGGGATGAGCAGTTCTTC
- TRBJ1-1 TRBV28 - CASSLLGAEAFF TGTGCCAGCAGTTTATTGGGGGCTGAAGCTTTCTTT
- TRBJ1-1 TRBV28 - CASSFTAFGAFF TGTGCCAGCAGTTTCACGGCATTCGGAGCTTTCTTT
TRBD2 TRBJ2-5 TRBV28 - CASSKFIVPGRDQETQYF TGTGCCAGCAGTAAATTTATCGTCCCAGGGAGGGACCAAGAGACCCAGTACTTC
TRBD2 TRBJ2-7 TRBV19 - CASSPGGEDYEQYF TGTGCCAGTAGTCCGGGAGGGGAAGACTACGAGCAGTACTTC
- TRBJ2-3 TRBV7-2 - CASSNTVFASTDTQYF TGTGCCAGCAGCAATACAGTCTTCGCCTCCACAGATACGCAGTATTTT
- TRBJ2-5 TRBV25-1 - CASSESRALETQYF TGTGCCAGCAGTGAATCTAGAGCGTTGGAGACCCAGTACTTC
- TRBJ1-4 TRBV10-3 - CAISETDNEKLFF TGTGCCATCAGTGAGACAGATAATGAAAAACTGTTTTTT
- TRBJ2-2 TRBV15 - CATSRASGARGAGELFF TGTGCCACCAGCAGAGCCTCGGGGGCTAGAGGGGCCGGGGAGCTGTTTTTT
TRBD2 TRBJ2-1 TRBV5-4 - CASSSPGLGGNEQFF TGTGCCAGCAGCTCACCGGGACTAGGCGGTAATGAGCAGTTCTTC
- TRBJ1-1 TRBV7-3 - CASSPGPGAEAFF TGTGCCAGCAGCCCGGGACCGGGCGCTGAAGCTTTCTTT